The sequence of this T cell receptor (beta chain) was determined in a study of T-cell memory formation after mild COVID-19. Study-wide points: Balance between CD4 and CD8 was seen in clones contracting day 15 to 85, and a CD4+ lean was seen in later expanders.

V was pared by 6 bases and J by 3 bases, with 19 bases between. The CDR3 runs to 15 residues. Germline V gene data show CDR1 as DFQATT and CDR2 as SNEGSKA (reference sequence). This clonotype has only a few counts. Its antigen is currently unknown. Constant-segment primers served in 5'RACE that generated TCR alpha and TCR beta cDNA libraries bearing sample barcodes and UMIs. Via MiXCR, TCRdb re-called the 5' RACE reads, giving one row per CDR3 protein. The data contain about 390,000 distinct CDR3 sequences, over 20% of them seen just once; the ten biggest clones take up about 12%. The chain recombines TRBV20-1 with TRBJ2-3; a weak D match, TRBD2 (5 bases). This sequence originates from an adult woman who had mild COVID-19 (a few samples of this study predate the infection). Cell type and time point are not known. The sequenced material came from PBMCs or a T cell subset sorted from them (not recorded which). CDR3 residues: CSASGPDSGTDTQYF. Here the CDR3 DNA reads TGCAGTGCCTCCGGGCCGGACTCAGGTACAGATACGCAGTATTTT.